Listed below are T cell receptor beta chains from one sample, sequenced in a study of blood T cell repertoires in COVID-19. Sequencing used immunoSEQ multiplex PCR; TCRdb keeps in-frame clones, though not all of them. The table lists roughly 24,000 clones, approximately 82% of them singletons. The material sequenced was peripheral blood. These receptors originate from a human donor in a cohort sampled during active COVID-19. Each CDR3 is given with its conserved first and last residue. Each record gives: V gene, clone size, D gene, J gene, CDR3 DNA, CDR3 protein. The D gene is left open where the match is weak. Clone sizes are given selectively: once, few, many, or a class where the clone is expanded.

TRBV7-9	-	-	TRBJ2-1	TGTGCCAGCAGCTTAGTAAACAATGAGCAGTTCTTC	CASSLVNNEQFF
TRBV7-7	once	-	TRBJ2-7	TGTGCCAGCAGCTTAGCGCTTACTGAGGAGCAGTACTTC	CASSLALTEEQYF
TRBV12-3/TRBV12-4	once	-	TRBJ2-2	TGTGCCAGCAGTTCTAGGTTGTCCGGGGAGCTGTTTTTT	CASSSRLSGELFF
TRBV19	-	-	TRBJ2-7	TGTGCCAGTAGTATAGCACCCTACCGCATCTACGAGCAGTACTTC	CASSIAPYRIYEQYF
TRBV18	-	TRBD1	TRBJ2-7	TGTGCCAGCTCATCACTTAGGGGGCCCACCTACGAGCAGTACTTC	CASSSLRGPTYEQYF
TRBV10-3	once	-	TRBJ1-1	TGTGCCATCAGCGCCGGGACTGCGGGGGGCACTGAAGCTTTCTTT	CAISAGTAGGTEAFF
TRBV29-1	-	TRBD1	TRBJ2-7	TGCAGCGGAGCCGGGACAGGAGCCTACGAGCAGTACTTC	CSGAGTGAYEQYF
TRBV30	-	-	TRBJ2-7	TGTGCCTGGAGCGGGGGTCTTATCCCCTACGAGCAGTACTTC	CAWSGGLIPYEQYF
TRBV18	-	TRBD1	TRBJ2-1	TGTGCCAGCTCACCAACAGGGGCTTACAATGAGCAGTTCTTC	CASSPTGAYNEQFF
TRBV11-2	-	TRBD2	TRBJ2-5	TGTGCCAGCAGAATAAGCGGGAGGGCCCAAGAGACCCAGTACTTC	CASRISGRAQETQYF
TRBV7-2	-	TRBD2	TRBJ2-3	TGTGCCAGCAGCCCCGAGGGGGCTAGCGGGGTTCCCACAGATACGCAGTATTTT	CASSPEGASGVPTDTQYF
TRBV18	-	TRBD1	TRBJ2-2	TGTGCCAGCTCACCAGACAGGGGTAGAACCGGGGAGCTGTTTTTT	CASSPDRGRTGELFF
TRBV11-3	-	-	TRBJ2-1	TGTGCCAGCAGCGGAAAGGGACTTCACAATGAGCAGTTCTTC	CASSGKGLHNEQFF
TRBV27	-	TRBD1	TRBJ1-4	TGTGCCAGCGGGGACAGGAGAGTTGAAAAACTGTTTTTT	CASGDRRVEKLFF
TRBV11-2	-	TRBD2	TRBJ2-1	TGTGCCAGCAGCTTAACTAGCGGGAGTACCCACAATGAGCAGTTCTTC	CASSLTSGSTHNEQFF
TRBV5-8	-	-	TRBJ2-1	TGTGCCAGCAGCCCCCTCGGGATAGCGCAGAGCTCCTACAATGAGCAGTTCTTC	CASSPLGIAQSSYNEQFF